The 25 T cell receptor beta chains below come from one sample, sequenced in a study of T-cell reconstitution after alpha-beta-depleted transplantation in children. Study findings and constraints: Newly made T cells mostly supplied T-cell counts and diversity one year after transplant.

Unique molecular identifiers were used to barcode this TCRbeta library. One entry per CDR3 protein results from TCRdb running MiXCR on the PCR reads. The sample has around 270,000 distinct CDR3 sequences, roughly 7.8% seen once. No antigen has been identified for these receptors. The sequenced sample was peripheral blood, obtained 360 days after TCRalphabeta/CD19-depleted stem cell transplant. These receptors were collected from a female patient aged 2-9 years who had a stem cell transplant for Fanconi anemia, so the T cells may come from the graft donor.

This clonotype occurred a few times. The chain has TRBV19 and TRBJ1-5; maybe TRBD1 (6 bases). In germline, CDR1 is LNHDA, CDR2 SQIVND (reference sequence). The V end lost 4 bases, the J end lost 6 bases, and 16 bases lay between the germline ends. The CDR3 consists of 15 residues. The CDR3 here is CASSRQDGISQPQHF. CDR3 in DNA: TGTGCCAGTAGTAGACAGGACGGTATATCTCAGCCCCAGCATTTT.

This clonotype appeared many times. This chain uses TRBV3-1 with TRBJ2-6, with 10 nucleotides matching TRBD1. V lost 1 base, J lost 8 bases, and 8 bases stayed unmatched. The CDR3 has 17 amino acids. The germline CDR1 and CDR2 sequences are LGHDT and YNNKEL (reference sequence). CDR3 sequence (DNA): TGTGCCAGCAGCCAAGGTTTCACGACAGGGGGCACCAACGTCCTGACTTTC. It yields the protein CASSQGFTTGGTNVLTF.

Many counts were recorded for this clonotype. The chain recombines TRBV12-3 or TRBV12-4 with TRBJ2-5; tentative D call: TRBD2 (5 bases). V lost 6 bases and J 7 bases, leaving 18 bases between the germline ends. CDR3 size: 14 residues. In DNA form, the CDR3 reads TGTGCCAGCAGGCCAGGCCCCGGGGATTGGACCCAGTACTTC. This gives the protein CASRPGPGDWTQYF.

At least ten counts were recorded for this clonotype. The CDR3 nucleotides read TGCGCCAGCAGCTCCGGGGATAATCAGCCCCAGCATTTT. It is translated as CASSSGDNQPQHF. V is TRBV5-1 and J is TRBJ1-5; unclear D gene. The CDR3 length is 13 residues. With 3 bases removed from V and 4 bases from J, the gap between germline ends came to 8 bases. Germline V gene lookup returns CDR1 SGHRS and CDR2 YFSETQ.

A few counts support this clonotype. The chain couples TRBV5-1 to TRBJ2-1, with D possibly being TRBD2 (6 bases). The CDR3 extends over 15 amino acids. Deletions cut 0 bases from V and 7 bases from J, with 14 bases between. The germline gives CDR1 SGHRS, CDR2 YFSETQ. CDR3 bases: TGCGCCAGCAGCTTGGCCGTCCGGGGGTCGAATGAGCAGTTCTTC. Amino acid sequence: CASSLAVRGSNEQFF.

The genes are TRBV9 and TRBJ2-5, with D tentatively TRBD1 or TRBD2 (5 bases each). The ends were cut back, 3 bases at V and 3 bases at J, with 9 bases in the middle. Looked up from germline, CDR1 is SGDLS and CDR2 is YYNGEE. There are 13 residues in the CDR3. The CDR3 DNA reads as TGTGCCAGCAGCGCGGGGACGAAAGAGACCCAGTACTTC. Translation gives CASSAGTKETQYF.

The rearrangement uses TRBV2 and TRBJ1-5; 11 nucleotides line up with TRBD1. CDR3 length: 20 residues. CDR1 and CDR2 from the germline V gene are SNHLY and FYNNEI. J was trimmed by 0 bases and V by 5 bases; bases with no gene match: 15. The CDR3 spells CASSSRLPGQGGRSNQPQHF. The CDR3 region has the DNA TGTGCCAGCAGTTCAAGACTCCCGGGACAGGGGGGTCGTAGCAATCAGCCCCAGCATTTT.

Many counts were recorded for this clonotype. The gene calls are TRBV10-3 and TRBJ2-7, with 14 bases that match TRBD2. CDR1 and CDR2 (germline): ENHRY, SYGVKD. The V gene end was trimmed by 5 bases and the J gene end by 6 bases; junction bases not matched to a gene: 3. CDR3 length: 14 amino acids. The CDR3 is CAISPGLAGVEQYF. DNA for the CDR3: TGTGCCATCAGTCCGGGACTAGCGGGGGTCGAGCAGTACTTC.

The rearrangement links TRBV11-2 to TRBJ2-1; D gene ambiguous. The CDR3 spans 16 residues. Deletions cut 1 base from V and 2 bases from J, with 12 bases between. Germline V gene data show CDR1 as SGHAT and CDR2 as FQNNGV. CDR3 in amino acids: CASSLAGLITYNEQFF. The CDR3 nucleotides are TGTGCCAGCAGCTTAGCGGGTTTAATTACCTACAATGAGCAGTTCTTC.

This clonotype was detected ten times or more. The rearrangement joins TRBV11-2 to TRBJ2-5; 9 bases agree with TRBD1. The germline V gene has CDR1 SGHAT and CDR2 FQNNGV. This CDR3 is built from 15 residues. V was clipped by 2 bases and J by 3 bases; unmatched bases: 4. CDR3 protein: CASSLWGTGKETQYF. CDR3 nucleotides: TGTGCCAGCAGCTTATGGGGGACAGGGAAAGAGACCCAGTACTTC.

The chain couples TRBV11-3 to TRBJ2-3; D is unclear. The CDR3 is 12 amino acids. Germline CDR1 SGHNT, CDR2 YENEEA. V was cut by 5 bases and J by 6 bases, with 9 bases left in between. CDR3 nucleotide sequence: TGTGCCAGCAGCCAGCGTTCTGATACGCAGTATTTT. The encoded protein is CASSQRSDTQYF.

This clonotype was seen at least ten times. The genes are TRBV20-1 and TRBJ1-2; 7 nucleotides align to TRBD1. CDR1 is DFQATT and CDR2 is SNEGSKA in the germline V gene (reference sequence). V lost 6 bases to trimming and J lost 2 bases; unmatched junction nucleotides: 3. This CDR3 has 12 amino acids. CDR3 in DNA: TGCAGTGCGACCAGGGGGAACTATGGCTACACCTTC. Protein sequence: CSATRGNYGYTF.

The chain couples TRBV7-9 to TRBJ2-4; 7 bases are shared with TRBD1. The J segment lost 0 bases and the V segment lost 2 bases, leaving 4 bases of the junction unmatched. There are 16 residues in the CDR3. The germline CDR1 and CDR2 sequences are SEHNR and FQNEAQ (reference sequence). The CDR3, as DNA: TGTGCCAGCAGCTTAAAGCAGGGGGTAGCCAAAAACATTCAGTACTTC. Protein sequence: CASSLKQGVAKNIQYF.

Notes on this clonotype: One junction end does not reproduce the germline sequence, and a read error may be involved. The chain recombines TRBV6-1 with TRBJ2-5, with 9 bases fitting TRBD2. Germline assignment: CDR1 MNHNS and CDR2 SASEGT. This CDR3 has 15 amino acids. CDR3 region: CASREAGGSSFTQYF. The DNA for the CDR3 is TGTGCCAGCAGGGAAGCGGGGGGATCCTCCTTTACCCAGTACTTC.

The table lists this clonotype with many counts. The V gene is TRBV9, the J gene TRBJ1-2, with TRBD1 as a possible D gene (6 bases). CDR1 and CDR2 from the germline V gene are SGDLS and YYNGEE. This CDR3 region has 14 residues. V lost 2 bases and J 2 bases, leaving 10 bases between the germline ends. CDR3 amino acids: CASSVSGANYGYTF. In DNA, the CDR3 is TGTGCCAGCAGCGTCTCAGGGGCGAACTATGGCTACACCTTC.

This clonotype was seen only a few times. The rearrangement joins TRBV5-1 to TRBJ2-5; tentatively, D is TRBD1 or TRBD2 (5 bases each). This CDR3 has 16 residues. Trimming stripped 5 bases from V and 4 bases from J, with 21 bases between. CDR1 SGHRS and CDR2 YFSETQ come from the germline V gene. The CDR3 is CASSHTAWGTGETQYF. The CDR3 coding sequence is TGCGCCAGCAGTCATACCGCATGGGGGACGGGAGAGACCCAGTACTTC.

This clonotype was found a few times. The chain couples TRBV7-3 to TRBJ2-1, with D hard to call. CDR3 length: 15 residues. V dropped 0 bases and J dropped 5 bases, with 11 bases sitting between them. The germline V gene has CDR1 SGHTA and CDR2 FQGTGA. The CDR3 DNA reads TGTGCCAGCAGCTTAACCGGCGTCCTTCACAATGAGCAGTTCTTC. It encodes CASSLTGVLHNEQFF. Looking up the rest from reference TRBV7-3 and TRBJ2-1 gives the full variable domain: GAGVSQTPSNKVTEKGKYVELRCDPISGHTALYWYRQSLGQGPEFLIYFQGTGAADDSGLPNDRFFAVRPEGSVSTLKIQRTERGDSAVYLCASSLTGVLHNEQFFGPGTRLTVL.

This clonotype was observed a single time. A much larger clonotype is one base distant, so this may be a read error. V gene TRBV6-5 combines with J gene TRBJ2-1; D might be TRBD1 (5 bases). Germline V CDR1 and CDR2: MNHEY, SVGAGI. V was cut by 2 bases and J by 3 bases, with 14 bases left in between. The CDR3 has 16 residues. The CDR3 region has the DNA TGTGCCAGCAGTTACAACCGATACAGGATCTACAATGAGCAGTTCTTC. This gives the protein CASSYNRYRIYNEQFF.

In this sample, this clonotype turned up a few times. The rearrangement links TRBV11-1 to TRBJ2-1, with 9 nucleotides matching TRBD2. The trim removed 5 bases at V and 2 bases at J, leaving 7 bases unmatched. Germline V gene data show CDR1 as SGHAT and CDR2 as FQDESV (reference sequence). The CDR3 has 16 amino acids. DNA for the CDR3: TGTGCCAGCAGCACGCGGGGGGGCCCAACCTACAATGAGCAGTTCTTC. This gives the protein CASSTRGGPTYNEQFF.

There are a few counts of this clonotype. The chain recombines TRBV12-3 or TRBV12-4 with TRBJ1-1, with D perhaps matching TRBD1 (6 bases). The CDR3 runs to 19 residues. Between the trimmed V and J ends, which lost 5 bases and 1 base, there was a span of 26 bases. The CDR3 bases are TGTGCCAGCAGTCCATCTTTAGCCTACAGGGTTAACTGGAACACTGAAGCTTTCTTT. Protein sequence: CASSPSLAYRVNWNTEAFF.

Many counts were recorded for this clonotype. CDR3 residues: CSASPGTEGGGYTF. CDR3 coding DNA: TGCAGTGCTAGCCCCGGGACAGAGGGGGGTGGCTACACCTTC. The V and J genes are TRBV20-1 and TRBJ1-2; 7 bases map to TRBD1. This CDR3 is 14 amino acids long. V shed 3 bases, J shed 7 bases, and the junction held 11 bases outside the gene matches. The V gene's germline CDR1 is DFQATT and CDR2 SNEGSKA (reference sequence).

This clonotype appeared many times. This rearrangement joins TRBV12-3 or TRBV12-4 to TRBJ1-1; D is undetermined. Deletions cut 3 bases from V and 2 bases from J, with 13 bases between. This CDR3 has 15 residues. CDR3 sequence reads: CASSFYRVPNTEAFF. In nucleotides, the CDR3 is TGTGCCAGCAGTTTTTATAGAGTGCCCAACACTGAAGCTTTCTTT.

CDR3 protein: CASSLMAGPEAFF. The CDR3 bases are TGTGCCAGCAGCTTGATGGCCGGTCCTGAAGCTTTCTTT. The chain uses TRBV5-5 and TRBJ1-1; D is undetermined. Looked up from germline, CDR1 is SGHKS and CDR2 is YYEKEE (reference sequence). The CDR3 is 13 amino acids. Trimming shortened V by 1 base and J by 6 bases, and 10 bases separated the two germline ends. Based on the CDR3 plus reference TRBV5-5 and TRBJ1-1, the full variable domain is DAGVTQSPTHLIKTRGQQVTLRCSPISGHKSVSWYQQVLGQGPQFIFQYYEKEERGRGNFPDRFSARQFPNYSSELNVNALLLGDSALYLCASSLMAGPEAFFGQGTRLTVV.

This clonotype was counted ten times or more. The chain uses TRBV9 and TRBJ2-1; D gene uncertain. Germline V gene sequence: CDR1 SGDLS, CDR2 YYNGEE. The CDR3 spans 14 residues. The V end was cut by 4 bases, the J end by 6 bases, with 14 bases between. The CDR3, as DNA: TGTGCCAGCAGCCCAGGACGGCCCGTCAATGAGCAGTTCTTC. Amino acid sequence: CASSPGRPVNEQFF. Using reference TRBV9 and TRBJ2-1 for the parts outside the CDR3, the full variable domain is DSGVTQTPKHLITATGQRVTLRCSPRSGDLSVYWYQQSLDQGLQFLIQYYNGEERAKGNILERFSAQQFPDLHSELNLSSLELGDSALYFCASSPGRPVNEQFFGPGTRLTVL.

In this sample, this clonotype turned up many times. The genes are TRBV7-9 and TRBJ2-3; tentatively, D is TRBD1 (6 bases). CDR3 size: 13 residues. The V gene's germline CDR1 is SEHNR and CDR2 FQNEAQ (reference sequence). V was cut by 3 bases and J by 7 bases, with 11 bases left in between. The CDR3 reads CASSFVGTNTQYF. As DNA, the CDR3 is TGTGCCAGCAGCTTTGTTGGGACAAATACGCAGTATTTT.